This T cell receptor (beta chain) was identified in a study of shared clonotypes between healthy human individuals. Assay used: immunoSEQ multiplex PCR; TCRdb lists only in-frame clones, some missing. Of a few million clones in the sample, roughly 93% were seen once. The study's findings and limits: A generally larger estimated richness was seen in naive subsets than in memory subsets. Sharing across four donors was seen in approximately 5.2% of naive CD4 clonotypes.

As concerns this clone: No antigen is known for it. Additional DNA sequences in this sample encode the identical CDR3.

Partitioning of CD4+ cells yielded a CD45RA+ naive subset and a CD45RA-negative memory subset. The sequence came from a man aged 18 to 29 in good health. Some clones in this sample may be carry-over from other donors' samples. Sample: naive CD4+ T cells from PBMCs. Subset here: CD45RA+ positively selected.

The CDR3 DNA is TGTGCCAGTAGTATAGGCAGGCTGGGTGAGCAGTACTTC. This translates into CASSIGRLGEQYF. V is TRBV19 and J is TRBJ2-7; no firm D call. CDR1 LNHDA and CDR2 SQIVND come from the germline V gene (reference sequence). The V end was cut by 1 base, the J end by 7 bases, with 11 bases between. The CDR3 contains 13 residues.